These 29 T cell receptor beta chains came from one sample sequenced in a study of sequential checkpoint blockade in melanoma (dated by TCRdb to between 2018 and 2021). Sample treatment or condition, as interpreted from the label and publication: randomized to nivolumab then ipilimumab (arm A) or the reverse (arm B). Library preparation was by the immunoSEQ multiplex PCR assay. TCRdb carries this immuneACCESS record with in-frame sequences only. Its versions omit some clonotypes, under half of them owing to an unresolved V gene in the studies checked, with the rest unexplained. The sample contains about 40,000 clones, around 86% of them found a single time. Of the sample, roughly an eighth falls within the top ten clones. Sequences were derived from CD8+ T cells sorted from blood (inferred from file names), sampled from a patient given nivolumab and ipilimumab in sequence. These receptors originate from a human donor with melanoma.

The chain recombines TRBV27 with TRBJ2-1; 7 nucleotides match TRBD2. The CDR3 consists of 15 residues. Trimming removed 4 bases from V and 1 base from J; junction bases left unmatched: 4. Per the germline V gene, CDR1 is MNHEY and CDR2 is SMNVEV (reference sequence). CDR3 DNA sequence: TGTGCCAGCAGTTCCGGGGGAGGGTCCTACAATGAGCAGTTCTTC. Encoded protein: CASSSGGGSYNEQFF.

The chain employs TRBV27 and TRBJ2-1, with 8 bases aligning to TRBD2. Germline assignment: CDR1 MNHEY and CDR2 SMNVEV (reference sequence). V was clipped by 5 bases and J by 6 bases; unmatched bases: 6. There are 14 residues in the CDR3. Written as DNA, the CDR3 is TGTGCCAGCAGTCGGGGACTAGGGCCCAATGAGCAGTTCTTC. Translation: CASSRGLGPNEQFF.

This clone was seen a few times. The chain couples TRBV6-5 to TRBJ1-2; no firm D call. The CDR3 totals 14 residues. Trimming cost V 6 bases and J 6 bases, with 17 bases left between them. Germline-derived CDR1 and CDR2 are MNHEY and SVGAGI. In DNA form, the CDR3 reads TGTGCCAGCAGCAGCGGAGGACCGTTTGATGGCTACACCTTC. As protein: CASSSGGPFDGYTF.

The chain recombines TRBV29-1 with TRBJ1-1; D remains unclear. V lost 7 bases to trimming and J lost 2 bases, with 8 bases between them. The CDR3 covers 11 residues. Germline assignment: CDR1 SQVTM and CDR2 ANQGSEA. CDR3 residues: CSGGSNTEAFF. CDR3 DNA: TGCAGCGGTGGGAGCAACACTGAAGCTTTCTTT.

The CDR3 bases are TGTGCCAGCAGCCAAGATCCTGTCGGGACAGGGTCTGGCTACACCTTC. The encoded protein is CASSQDPVGTGSGYTF. This rearrangement joins TRBV4-2 to TRBJ1-2; 9 bases are shared with TRBD1. The junction had 9 bases not matched to a gene; V was cut back by 0 bases and J by 7 bases. CDR1 and CDR2 from the germline V gene are LGHNA and YNFKEQ. The CDR3 runs to 16 residues.

V is TRBV11-3 and J is TRBJ2-7, with 9 bases that match TRBD2. The ends lost 5 bases at V and 4 bases at J; junction bases unmatched: 15. This CDR3 contains 17 residues. From germline, CDR1 is SGHNT and CDR2 YENEEA. The CDR3 DNA follows: TGTGCCAGCAGCCCCGGCCTGATAGCGGGAGTTCCGTACGAGCAGTACGTC. Translated, it gives CASSPGLIAGVPYEQYV.

The chain uses TRBV21-1 and TRBJ2-7; the table's TRBD1 call for D was not verified on the DNA. TRBV21-1 is classified as a pseudogene. The CDR3 runs 14 residues. CDR3 nucleotide sequence: TGTGCCAGCAGCAAAACAGGGCTAACCTACGAGCAGTACGTC. This encodes CASSKTGLTYEQYV.

The chain is built from TRBV27 and TRBJ2-7, with a possible D match to TRBD2 (7 bases). There are 13 residues in the CDR3. CDR1 and CDR2 from the germline V gene are MNHEY and SMNVEV (reference sequence). The V end was cut by 8 bases, the J end by 0 bases, with 11 bases between. The CDR3 loop reads CASVGGGSYEQYF. The CDR3 DNA reads as TGTGCCAGCGTGGGAGGGGGCTCCTACGAGCAGTACTTC.

The J gene is TRBJ2-1, the V gene TRBV6-4; 11 bases fit TRBD2. This CDR3 is built from 14 residues. The V gene's germline CDR1 is MRHNA and CDR2 SNTAGT. J was trimmed by 4 bases and V by 4 bases; bases with no gene match: 0. The CDR3 region is CASSGLAGYNEQFF. Here the CDR3 DNA reads TGTGCCAGCAGTGGACTAGCGGGATACAATGAGCAGTTCTTC.

The chain employs TRBV5-4 and TRBJ1-2, with 8 bases identical to TRBD1. Trimming cost V 2 bases and J 5 bases; bases outside gene matches: 8. The CDR3 is made up of 15 amino acids. Germline values: CDR1 SGHNT, CDR2 YYREEE (reference sequence). The CDR3 region is CASSFQGARGYGYTF. In nucleotides, the CDR3 is TGTGCCAGCAGCTTTCAGGGGGCTAGGGGATATGGCTACACCTTC.

This clone has a single count. The genes are TRBV5-4 and TRBJ2-7; D is unclear. Germline CDR1 and CDR2: SGHNT and YYREEE (reference sequence). CDR3 length equals 13 residues. Trimming shortened V by 0 bases and J by 2 bases, and 6 bases separated the two germline ends. The chain's CDR3 is CASSLGGTYEQYF. CDR3 coding DNA: TGTGCCAGCAGCTTGGGCGGCACCTACGAGCAGTACTTC.

The V and J genes are TRBV11-2 and TRBJ2-1; 10 bases match TRBD2. V dropped 5 bases and J dropped 10; count of bases not matched to a gene: 11. The CDR3 is made up of 15 amino acids. Germline V gives CDR1 SGHAT, CDR2 FQNNGV. The CDR3 nucleotides are TGTGCCAGCAGCCTAAGCACTAGCGGGATCGGCGAGCAGTTCTTC. This gives the protein CASSLSTSGIGEQFF.

The rearrangement links TRBV27 to TRBJ1-6; no definite D call. Trimming cost V 3 bases and J 9 bases, with 15 bases left between them. The CDR3 contains 15 residues. Germline assignment: CDR1 MNHEY and CDR2 SMNVEV (reference sequence). The CDR3 coding sequence is TGTGCCAGCAGTTTGGGTCTTACCTCGGGTTCACCCCTCCACTTT. It codes for CASSLGLTSGSPLHF.

The V call is TRBV4-2, the J call TRBJ2-7; the D gene is possibly TRBD2 (6 bases). The CDR3 consists of 13 residues. Trimming took off 1 base at V and 3 bases at J, with 7 bases between the two ends. The germline gives CDR1 LGHNA, CDR2 YNFKEQ. CDR3: CASSQAGVYEQYF. The DNA of the CDR3 is TGTGCCAGCAGCCAAGCGGGGGTCTACGAGCAGTACTTC.

This clone was seen a single time. The chain recombines TRBV19 with TRBJ1-2; 7 bases are shared with TRBD1. The V and J ends lost 0 bases and 3 bases, in that order; junction bases with no gene match: 4. The CDR3 has 15 amino acids. The V gene's germline CDR1 is LNHDA and CDR2 SQIVND (reference sequence). This CDR3 reads CASSIERTGYYGYTF. The CDR3 DNA follows: TGTGCCAGTAGTATAGAGAGGACAGGATACTATGGCTACACCTTC.

This chain uses TRBV14 with TRBJ2-7, with D maybe TRBD2 (7 bases). This CDR3 contains 16 residues. V lost 1 base and J lost 4, with 17 bases in between. Germline V lookup: CDR1 SGHDN, CDR2 FVKESK. CDR3 loop: CASSQGAPRGGYEQYF. The CDR3 DNA reads as TGTGCCAGCAGCCAAGGGGCCCCCAGGGGAGGGTACGAGCAGTACTTC.

This chain joins TRBV27 and TRBJ2-3; the match to TRBD1 covers 7 bases. The CDR3 is made up of 17 amino acids. V trimming: 5 bases; J trimming: 0 bases; junction bases outside the gene matches: 11. CDR1 is MNHEY and CDR2 is SMNVEV in the germline V gene (reference sequence). CDR3 sequence reads: CASSVSPQGFSTDTQYF. The CDR3 nucleotides read TGTGCCAGCAGTGTCAGCCCACAGGGGTTTAGCACAGATACGCAGTATTTT.

The J gene is TRBJ2-7, the V gene TRBV6-5; 7 bases map to TRBD1. The CDR3 runs to 15 residues. Germline assignment: CDR1 MNHEY and CDR2 SVGAGI. J lost 5 bases, V lost 3 bases, and 10 bases had no gene match. CDR3 loop: CASSYSRQGGHEQYF. The CDR3 region has the DNA TGTGCCAGCAGTTATTCTAGACAGGGTGGTCACGAGCAGTACTTC.

The chain carries TRBV5-4 and TRBJ1-1; TRBD1 matches at 7 bases. This CDR3 comprises 12 residues. The junction had 3 bases not matched to a gene; V was cut back by 3 bases and J by 7 bases. Germline V lookup: CDR1 SGHNT, CDR2 YYREEE (reference sequence). CDR3 bases: TGTGCCAGCAGCTGGGGGACAGTTGAAGCTTTCTTT. Its protein is CASSWGTVEAFF.

This clone has just one count. The chain employs TRBV12-5 and TRBJ2-2; D is perhaps TRBD1 (5 bases). Germline CDR1 and CDR2: LGHNT and FRNRAP. Trimming shortened V by 7 bases and J by 2 bases, and 23 bases separated the two germline ends. This CDR3 has 18 residues. This CDR3 is CASALNIPPTGNTGELFF. CDR3 in DNA: TGTGCTAGTGCCTTAAATATACCCCCTACAGGTAACACCGGGGAGCTGTTTTTT.

This clone occurred once. The V gene is TRBV5-8, the J gene TRBJ1-5; a possible D gene is TRBD1 (6 bases). V dropped 4 bases and J dropped 4 bases, with 12 bases sitting between them. The V gene's germline CDR1 is SGHTS and CDR2 YDEGEE. The CDR3 loop spans 14 amino acids. For the CDR3, the DNA is TGTGCCAGCAGCCCCCCCAGGGGTAATCAGCCCCAGCATTTT. Its translation: CASSPPRGNQPQHF.

The rearrangement joins TRBV6-5 to TRBJ2-5, with 10 positions matching TRBD1. The trim removed 5 bases at V and 4 bases at J, leaving 7 bases unmatched. Germline V gives CDR1 MNHEY, CDR2 SVGAGI. The CDR3 has 15 residues. This CDR3 reads CASSTGQGLGETQYF. In DNA, the CDR3 is TGTGCCAGCAGTACGGGACAGGGGTTGGGAGAGACCCAGTACTTC.

This sequence joins TRBV6-5 and TRBJ1-2; no definite D call. Per the germline V gene, CDR1 is MNHEY and CDR2 is SVGAGI. The CDR3 has 12 amino acids. Trimming removed 6 bases at V and 4 bases at J, with 9 bases between. CDR3 sequence (DNA): TGTGCCAGCAGCCCCGCCGGCTATGGCTACACCTTC. This codes for CASSPAGYGYTF.

This chain connects TRBV6-5 to TRBJ2-7; weak D call: TRBD2 (5 bases). CDR1 is MNHEY, CDR2 SVGAGI, per germline. V was cut by 4 bases and J by 6 bases, with 13 bases left in between. The CDR3 is made up of 13 amino acids. The CDR3 protein is CASSLAPGGEQYF. CDR3 nucleotide sequence: TGTGCCAGCAGTTTGGCCCCCGGAGGCGAGCAGTACTTC.

The V gene is TRBV2, the J gene TRBJ2-5; 9 nucleotides agree with TRBD2. Germline V lookup: CDR1 SNHLY, CDR2 FYNNEI. Trimming took 5 bases from V and 0 from J; bases not matched to a gene: 10. The CDR3 is 17 amino acids. The CDR3 is CASSPSSGNNYQETQYF. CDR3 nucleotides: TGTGCCAGCAGTCCGTCTAGCGGGAATAACTACCAAGAGACCCAGTACTTC.

The chain joins TRBV7-9 to TRBJ2-7; perhaps TRBD1 as D (6 bases). Per germline, CDR1 SEHNR and CDR2 FQNEAQ (reference sequence). The V end lost 5 bases, the J end lost 1 base, and 18 bases lay between the germline ends. The CDR3 contains 16 residues. The CDR3 loop reads CASSTEGQLGSYEQYF. The DNA for the CDR3 is TGTGCCAGCAGCACGGAAGGACAGTTGGGATCCTACGAGCAGTACTTC.

This clone was recorded once. CDR3 in amino acids: CASSQGALNEQFF. CDR3 sequence (DNA): TGTGCCAGCAGCCAGGGGGCTCTCAATGAGCAGTTCTTC. This sequence joins TRBV5-5 and TRBJ2-1; 8 nucleotides align to TRBD1. Germline V lookup: CDR1 SGHKS, CDR2 YYEKEE (reference sequence). V lost 4 bases, J lost 6 bases, and 3 bases stayed unmatched. The CDR3 totals 13 residues.

The chain uses TRBV5-8 and TRBJ2-7; TRBD1 might be the D (5 bases). Trimming pared 1 base from V and 2 bases from J, leaving 10 bases between. This CDR3 is 14 amino acids long. The germline gives CDR1 SGHTS, CDR2 YDEGEE. CDR3 sequence (DNA): TGTGCCAGCAGCTTGTCAGGGTTCGCCTACGAGCAGTACTTC. This sequence encodes CASSLSGFAYEQYF.

This clone was recorded a few times. The CDR3 protein is CASSPTGGSGETQYF. In DNA, the CDR3 is TGTGCCAGCAGTCCCACGGGGGGCTCGGGAGAGACCCAGTACTTC. The gene calls are TRBV6-1 and TRBJ2-5; a possible D gene is TRBD2 (7 bases). The V end was cut by 5 bases, the J end by 4 bases, with 17 bases between. The germline V gene encodes CDR1 MNHNS and CDR2 SASEGT. CDR3 size: 15 residues.